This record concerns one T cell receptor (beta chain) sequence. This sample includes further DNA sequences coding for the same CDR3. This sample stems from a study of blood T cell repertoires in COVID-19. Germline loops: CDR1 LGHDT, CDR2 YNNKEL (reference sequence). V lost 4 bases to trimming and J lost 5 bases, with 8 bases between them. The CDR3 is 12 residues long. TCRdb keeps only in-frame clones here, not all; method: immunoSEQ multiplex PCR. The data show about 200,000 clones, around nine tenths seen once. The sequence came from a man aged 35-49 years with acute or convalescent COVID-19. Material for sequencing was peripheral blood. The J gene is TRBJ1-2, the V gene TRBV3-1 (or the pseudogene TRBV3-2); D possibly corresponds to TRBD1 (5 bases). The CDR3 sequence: CASSLGGYGYTF. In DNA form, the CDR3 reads TGTGCCAGCAGCCTCGGGGGGTATGGCTACACCTTC.